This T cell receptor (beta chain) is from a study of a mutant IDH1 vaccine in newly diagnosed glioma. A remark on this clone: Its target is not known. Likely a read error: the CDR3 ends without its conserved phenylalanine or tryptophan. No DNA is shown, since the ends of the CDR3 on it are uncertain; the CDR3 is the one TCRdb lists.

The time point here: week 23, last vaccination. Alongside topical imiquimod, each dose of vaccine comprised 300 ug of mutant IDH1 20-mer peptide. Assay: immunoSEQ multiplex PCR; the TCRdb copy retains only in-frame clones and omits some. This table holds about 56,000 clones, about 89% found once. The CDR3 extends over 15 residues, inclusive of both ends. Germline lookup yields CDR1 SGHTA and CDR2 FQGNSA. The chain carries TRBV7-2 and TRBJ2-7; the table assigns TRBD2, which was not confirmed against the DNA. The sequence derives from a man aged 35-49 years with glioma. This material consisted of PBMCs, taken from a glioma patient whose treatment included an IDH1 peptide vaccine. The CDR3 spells CASSQGTSGRAGMSL.